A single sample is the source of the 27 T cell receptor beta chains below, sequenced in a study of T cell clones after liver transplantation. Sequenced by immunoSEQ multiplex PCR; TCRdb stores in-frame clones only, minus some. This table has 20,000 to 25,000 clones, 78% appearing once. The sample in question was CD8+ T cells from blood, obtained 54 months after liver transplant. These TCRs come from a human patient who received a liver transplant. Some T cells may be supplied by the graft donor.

CDR3 nucleotide sequence: TGCGCCAGCAATAGGGACCTTTACACCGGGGAGCTGTTTTTT. Its translation: CASNRDLYTGELFF. This chain uses TRBV10-1 with TRBJ2-2; D assignment may be TRBD1 or TRBD2 (5 bases each). The CDR3 length is 14 residues. The germline V and J ends were trimmed by 7 bases and 3 bases, with 12 bases remaining between them. Germline CDR1 reads WNHNN; CDR2 reads SYGVQD (reference sequence).

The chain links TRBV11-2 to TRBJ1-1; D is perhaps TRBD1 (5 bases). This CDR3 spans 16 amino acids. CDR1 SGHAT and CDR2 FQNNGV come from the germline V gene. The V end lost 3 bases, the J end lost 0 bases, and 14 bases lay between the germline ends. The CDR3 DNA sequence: TGTGCCAGCAGCTTCAATCCGAAGGGGATGAACACTGAAGCTTTCTTT. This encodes CASSFNPKGMNTEAFF.

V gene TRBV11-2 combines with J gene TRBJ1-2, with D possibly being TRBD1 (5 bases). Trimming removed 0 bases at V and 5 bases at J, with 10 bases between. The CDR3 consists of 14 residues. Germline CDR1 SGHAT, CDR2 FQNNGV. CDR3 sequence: CASSLDLTAYGYTF. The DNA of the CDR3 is TGTGCCAGCAGCTTAGATTTGACAGCTTATGGCTACACCTTC.

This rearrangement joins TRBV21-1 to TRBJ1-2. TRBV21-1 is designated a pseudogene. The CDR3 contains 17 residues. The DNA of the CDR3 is TGTGCCAGCAGCAAAGTGAGGGAGACCCGAACGGTATTCGGCTACACCTTC. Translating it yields CASSKVRETRTVFGYTF.

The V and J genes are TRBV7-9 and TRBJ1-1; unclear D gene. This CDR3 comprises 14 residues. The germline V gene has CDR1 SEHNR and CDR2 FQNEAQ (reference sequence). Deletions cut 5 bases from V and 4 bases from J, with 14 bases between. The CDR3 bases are TGTGCCAGCAGCAGACATGATAAGGGCACTGAAGCTTTCTTT. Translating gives CASSRHDKGTEAFF.

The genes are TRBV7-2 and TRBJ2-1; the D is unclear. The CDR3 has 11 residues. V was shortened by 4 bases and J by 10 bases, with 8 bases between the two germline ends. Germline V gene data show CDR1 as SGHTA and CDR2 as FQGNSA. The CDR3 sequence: CASSWSREQFF. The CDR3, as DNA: TGTGCCAGCAGCTGGAGTCGGGAGCAGTTCTTC.

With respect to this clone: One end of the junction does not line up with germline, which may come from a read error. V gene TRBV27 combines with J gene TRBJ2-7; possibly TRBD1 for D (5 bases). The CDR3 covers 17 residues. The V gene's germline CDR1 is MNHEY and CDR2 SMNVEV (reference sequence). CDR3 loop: CTSSLGAGKVGSYEQYF. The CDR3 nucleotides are TGTACCAGCAGTTTAGGCGCAGGGAAAGTGGGCTCCTACGAGCAGTACTTC.

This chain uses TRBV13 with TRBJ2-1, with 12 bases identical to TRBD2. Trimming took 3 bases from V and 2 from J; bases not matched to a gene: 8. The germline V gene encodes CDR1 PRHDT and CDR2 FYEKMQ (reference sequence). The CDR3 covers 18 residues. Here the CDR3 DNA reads TGTGCCAGCAGCTTGACTAGCGGGGGCTCCCTTGCCTACAATGAGCAGTTCTTC. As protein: CASSLTSGGSLAYNEQFF. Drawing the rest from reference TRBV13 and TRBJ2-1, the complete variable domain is AAGVIQSPRHLIKEKRETATLKCYPIPRHDTVYWYQQGPGQDPQFLISFYEKMQSDKGSIPDRFSAQQFSDYHSELNMSSLELGDSALYFCASSLTSGGSLAYNEQFFGPGTRLTVL.

DNA for the CDR3: TGTGCCAGCAGCTTGGGGGACAGATTCACAGATACGCAGTATTTT. Translated: CASSLGDRFTDTQYF. The rearrangement links TRBV5-4 to TRBJ2-3, with TRBD1 identical over 7 bases. The CDR3 sequence is 15 residues long. Germline V gives CDR1 SGHNT, CDR2 YYREEE (reference sequence). The trim removed 0 bases at V and 2 bases at J, leaving 3 bases unmatched.

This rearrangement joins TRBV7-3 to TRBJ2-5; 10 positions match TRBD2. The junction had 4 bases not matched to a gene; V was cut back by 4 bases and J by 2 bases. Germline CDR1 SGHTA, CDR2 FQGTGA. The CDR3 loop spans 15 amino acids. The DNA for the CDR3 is TGTGCCAGCAGCTCAAGCGGGGGGGCACAAGAGACCCAGTACTTC. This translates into CASSSSGGAQETQYF.

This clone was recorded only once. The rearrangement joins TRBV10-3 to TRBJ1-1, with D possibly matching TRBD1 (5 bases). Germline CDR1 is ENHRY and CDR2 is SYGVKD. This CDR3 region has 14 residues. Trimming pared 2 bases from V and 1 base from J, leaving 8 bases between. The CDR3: CAISEDGGNTEAFF. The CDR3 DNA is TGTGCCATCAGTGAGGACGGGGGGAACACTGAAGCTTTCTTT.

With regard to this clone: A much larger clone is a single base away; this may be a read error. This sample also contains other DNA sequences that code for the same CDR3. The CDR3 sequence: CARSDGGMTGGPSTDTQYF. CDR3 coding DNA: TGTGCCCGCAGCGACGGGGGGATGACAGGGGGACCTAGCACAGATACGCAGTATTTT. This rearrangement joins TRBV9 to TRBJ2-3; 9 nucleotides line up with TRBD1. The CDR3 consists of 19 residues. Germline CDR1 and CDR2: SGDLS and YYNGEE.

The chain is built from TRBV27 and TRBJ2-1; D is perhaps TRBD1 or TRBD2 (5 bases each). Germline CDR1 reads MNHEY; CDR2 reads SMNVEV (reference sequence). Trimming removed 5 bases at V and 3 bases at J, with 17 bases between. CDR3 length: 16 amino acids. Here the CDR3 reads CASSPSTGGGYNEQFF. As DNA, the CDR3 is TGTGCCAGCAGTCCCTCCACGGGTGGGGGCTACAATGAGCAGTTCTTC.

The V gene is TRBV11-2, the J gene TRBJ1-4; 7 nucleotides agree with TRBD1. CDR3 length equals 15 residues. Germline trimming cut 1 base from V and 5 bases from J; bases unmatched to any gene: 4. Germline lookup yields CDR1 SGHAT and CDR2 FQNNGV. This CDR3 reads CASSLVGQTNEKLFF. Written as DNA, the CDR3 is TGTGCCAGCAGCTTAGTGGGACAGACAAATGAAAAACTGTTTTTT.

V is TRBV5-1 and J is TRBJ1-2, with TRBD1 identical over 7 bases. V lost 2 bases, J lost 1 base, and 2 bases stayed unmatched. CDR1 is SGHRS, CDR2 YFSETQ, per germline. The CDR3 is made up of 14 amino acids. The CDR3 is CASSLHRGNYGYTF. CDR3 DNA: TGCGCCAGCAGCTTACACAGGGGTAACTATGGCTACACCTTC.

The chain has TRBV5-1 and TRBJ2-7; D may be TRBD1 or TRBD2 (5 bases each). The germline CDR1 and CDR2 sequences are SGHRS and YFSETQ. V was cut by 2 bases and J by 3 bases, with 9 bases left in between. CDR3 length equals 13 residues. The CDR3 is CASSFGADYEQYF. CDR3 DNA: TGCGCCAGCAGCTTCGGGGCGGACTACGAGCAGTACTTC.

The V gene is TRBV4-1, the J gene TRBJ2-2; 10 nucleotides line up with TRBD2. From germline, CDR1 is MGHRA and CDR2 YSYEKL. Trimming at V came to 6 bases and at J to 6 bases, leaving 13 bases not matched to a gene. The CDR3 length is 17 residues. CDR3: CASSLSPSGGAPGELFF. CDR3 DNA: TGCGCCAGCAGTCTGTCCCCAAGCGGGGGGGCCCCCGGGGAGCTGTTTTTT.

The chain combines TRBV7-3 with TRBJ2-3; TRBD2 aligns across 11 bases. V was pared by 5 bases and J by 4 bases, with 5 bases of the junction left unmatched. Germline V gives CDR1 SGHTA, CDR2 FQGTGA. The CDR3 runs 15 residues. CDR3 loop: CASSRTSGGSDTQYF. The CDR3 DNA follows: TGTGCCAGCAGCCGAACTAGCGGGGGATCAGATACGCAGTATTTT. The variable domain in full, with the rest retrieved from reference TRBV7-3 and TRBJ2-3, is GAGVSQTPSNKVTEKGKYVELRCDPISGHTALYWYRQSLGQGPEFLIYFQGTGAADDSGLPNDRFFAVRPEGSVSTLKIQRTERGDSAVYLCASSRTSGGSDTQYFGPGTRLTVL.

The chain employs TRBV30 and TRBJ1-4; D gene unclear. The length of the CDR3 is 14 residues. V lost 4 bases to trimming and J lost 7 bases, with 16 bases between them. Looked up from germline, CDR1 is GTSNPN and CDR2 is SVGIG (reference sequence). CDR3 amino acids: CAWTSSGGGEKLFF. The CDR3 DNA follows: TGTGCCTGGACCAGTTCGGGTGGTGGTGAAAAACTGTTTTTT. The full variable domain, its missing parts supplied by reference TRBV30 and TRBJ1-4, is SQTIHQWPATLVQPVGSPLSLECTVEGTSNPNLYWYRQAAGRGLQLLFYSVGIGQISSEVPQNLSASRPQDRQFILSSKKLLLSDSGFYLCAWTSSGGGEKLFFGSGTQLSVL.

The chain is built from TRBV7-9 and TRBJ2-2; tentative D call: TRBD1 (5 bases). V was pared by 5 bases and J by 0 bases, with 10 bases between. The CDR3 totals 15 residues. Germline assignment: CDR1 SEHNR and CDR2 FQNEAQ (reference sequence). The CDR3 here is CASSRQTSNTGELFF. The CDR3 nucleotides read TGTGCCAGCAGCCGACAGACTTCGAACACCGGGGAGCTGTTTTTT.

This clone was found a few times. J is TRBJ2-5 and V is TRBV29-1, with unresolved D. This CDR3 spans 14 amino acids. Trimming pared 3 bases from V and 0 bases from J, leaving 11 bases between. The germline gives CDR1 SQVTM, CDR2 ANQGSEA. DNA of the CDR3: TGCAGCGTTGACCCAGGATTCTACCAAGAGACCCAGTACTTC. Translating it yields CSVDPGFYQETQYF.

The CDR3 bases are TGCGCCAGCAGCCAAGTAGACAGGGACTACGAGCAGTACTTC. Translated: CASSQVDRDYEQYF. The chain recombines TRBV4-1 with TRBJ2-7; 7 bases are a match to TRBD1. The CDR3 has 14 residues. V shed 1 base, J shed 3 bases, and the junction held 3 bases outside the gene matches. The germline V gene encodes CDR1 MGHRA and CDR2 YSYEKL.

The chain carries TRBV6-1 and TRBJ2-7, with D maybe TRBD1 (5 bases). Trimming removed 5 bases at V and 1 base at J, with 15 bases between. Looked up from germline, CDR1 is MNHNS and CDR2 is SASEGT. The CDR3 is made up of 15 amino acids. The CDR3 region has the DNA TGTGCCAGCAGTCCCGGACACTTCCCATCCTACGAGCAGTACTTC. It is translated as CASSPGHFPSYEQYF.

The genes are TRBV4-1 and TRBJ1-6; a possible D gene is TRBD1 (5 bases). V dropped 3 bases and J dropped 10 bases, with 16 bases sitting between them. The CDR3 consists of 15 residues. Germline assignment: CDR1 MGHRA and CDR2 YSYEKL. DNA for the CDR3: TGCGCCAGCAGCCAGGAGAGAGGGGCCGGCTCACCCCTCCACTTT. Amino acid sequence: CASSQERGAGSPLHF.

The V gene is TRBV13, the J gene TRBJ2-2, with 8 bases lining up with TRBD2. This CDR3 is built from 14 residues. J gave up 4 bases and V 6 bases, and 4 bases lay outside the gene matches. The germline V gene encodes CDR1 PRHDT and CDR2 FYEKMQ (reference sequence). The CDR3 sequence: CASSFRGGTGELFF. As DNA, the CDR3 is TGTGCCAGCAGTTTCCGGGGGGGCACCGGGGAGCTGTTTTTT.

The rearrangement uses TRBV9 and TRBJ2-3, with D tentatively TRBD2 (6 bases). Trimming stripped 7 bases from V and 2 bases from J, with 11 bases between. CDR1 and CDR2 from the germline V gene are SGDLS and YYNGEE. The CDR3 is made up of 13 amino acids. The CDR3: CASGPGVTDTQYF. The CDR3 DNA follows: TGTGCCAGCGGCCCGGGGGTCACAGATACGCAGTATTTT.

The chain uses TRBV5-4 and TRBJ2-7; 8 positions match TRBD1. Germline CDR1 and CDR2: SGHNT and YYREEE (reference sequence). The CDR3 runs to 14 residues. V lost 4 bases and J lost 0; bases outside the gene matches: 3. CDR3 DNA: TGTGCCAGCAGCACCGGGACAGGCTCCTACGAGCAGTACTTC. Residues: CASSTGTGSYEQYF.